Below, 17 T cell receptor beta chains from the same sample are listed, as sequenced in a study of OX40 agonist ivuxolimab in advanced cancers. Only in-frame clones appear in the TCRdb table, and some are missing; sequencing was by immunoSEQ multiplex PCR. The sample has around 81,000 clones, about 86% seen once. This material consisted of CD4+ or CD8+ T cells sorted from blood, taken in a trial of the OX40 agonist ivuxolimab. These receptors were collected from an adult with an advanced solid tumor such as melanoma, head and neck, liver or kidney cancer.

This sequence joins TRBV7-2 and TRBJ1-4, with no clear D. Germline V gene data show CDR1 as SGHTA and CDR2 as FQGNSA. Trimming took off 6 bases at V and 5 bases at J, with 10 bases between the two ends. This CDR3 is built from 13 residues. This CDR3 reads CASRTFRNEKLFF. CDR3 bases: TGTGCCAGCAGAACCTTCCGAAATGAAAAACTGTTTTTT.

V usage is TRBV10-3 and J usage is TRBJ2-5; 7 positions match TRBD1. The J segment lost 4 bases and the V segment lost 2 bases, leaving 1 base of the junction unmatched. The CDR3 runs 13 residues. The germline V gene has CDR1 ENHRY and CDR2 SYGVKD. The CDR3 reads CAISETGAETQYF. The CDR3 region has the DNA TGTGCCATCAGTGAGACAGGGGCAGAGACCCAGTACTTC.

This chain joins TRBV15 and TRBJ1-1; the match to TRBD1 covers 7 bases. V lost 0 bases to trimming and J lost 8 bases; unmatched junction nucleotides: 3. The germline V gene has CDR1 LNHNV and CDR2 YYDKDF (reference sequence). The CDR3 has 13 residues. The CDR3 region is CATSREQGGEAFF. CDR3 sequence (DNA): TGTGCCACCAGCAGAGAGCAGGGGGGAGAAGCTTTCTTT. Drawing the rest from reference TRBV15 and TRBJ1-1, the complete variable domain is DAMVIQNPRYQVTQFGKPVTLSCSQTLNHNVMYWYQQKSSQAPKLLFHYYDKDFNNEADTPDNFQSRRPNTSFCFLDIRSPGLGDTAMYLCATSREQGGEAFFGQGTRLTVV.

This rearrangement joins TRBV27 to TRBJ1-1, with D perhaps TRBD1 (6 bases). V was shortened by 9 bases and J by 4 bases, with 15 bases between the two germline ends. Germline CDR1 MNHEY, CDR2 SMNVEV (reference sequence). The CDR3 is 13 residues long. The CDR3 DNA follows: TGTGCCAGTTCGGGGGGGGCTAGCACTGAAGCTTTCTTT. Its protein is CASSGGASTEAFF.

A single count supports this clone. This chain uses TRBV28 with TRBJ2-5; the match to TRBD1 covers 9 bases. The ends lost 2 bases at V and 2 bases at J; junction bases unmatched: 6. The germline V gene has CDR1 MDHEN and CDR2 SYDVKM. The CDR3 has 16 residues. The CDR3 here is CASSLGRTGAQETQYF. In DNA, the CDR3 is TGTGCCAGCAGTTTAGGAAGGACAGGGGCACAAGAGACCCAGTACTTC. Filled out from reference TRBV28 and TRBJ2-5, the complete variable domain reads DVKVTQSSRYLVKRTGEKVFLECVQDMDHENMFWYRQDPGLGLRLIYFSYDVKMKEKGDIPEGYSVSREKKERFSLILESASTNQTSMYLCASSLGRTGAQETQYFGPGTRLLVL.

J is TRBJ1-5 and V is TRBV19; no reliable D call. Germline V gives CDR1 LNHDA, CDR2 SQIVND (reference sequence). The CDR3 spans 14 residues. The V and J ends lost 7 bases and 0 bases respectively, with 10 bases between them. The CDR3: CASMEGYSNQPQHF. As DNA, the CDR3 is TGTGCCAGTATGGAGGGATATAGCAATCAGCCCCAGCATTTT.

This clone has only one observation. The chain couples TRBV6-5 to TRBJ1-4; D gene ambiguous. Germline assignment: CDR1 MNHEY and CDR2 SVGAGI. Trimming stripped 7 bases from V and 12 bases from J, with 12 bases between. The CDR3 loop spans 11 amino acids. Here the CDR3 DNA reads TGTGCCAGCAAAGGAATAAGGGAACTGTTTTTT. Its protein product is CASKGIRELFF.

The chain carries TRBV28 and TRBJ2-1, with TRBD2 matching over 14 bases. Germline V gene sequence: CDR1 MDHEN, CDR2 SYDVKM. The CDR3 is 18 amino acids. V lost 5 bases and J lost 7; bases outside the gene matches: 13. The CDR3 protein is CASSPPRLAGGRVNEQFF. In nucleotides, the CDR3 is TGTGCCAGCAGTCCCCCGCGACTAGCGGGAGGGAGGGTGAATGAGCAGTTCTTC.

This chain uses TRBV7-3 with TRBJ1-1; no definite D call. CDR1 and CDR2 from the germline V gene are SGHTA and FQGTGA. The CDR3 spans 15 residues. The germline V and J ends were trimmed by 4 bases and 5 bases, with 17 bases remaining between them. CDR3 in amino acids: CASSSRLGMGTEAFF. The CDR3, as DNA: TGTGCCAGCAGCTCTAGGTTGGGGATGGGGACTGAAGCTTTCTTT.

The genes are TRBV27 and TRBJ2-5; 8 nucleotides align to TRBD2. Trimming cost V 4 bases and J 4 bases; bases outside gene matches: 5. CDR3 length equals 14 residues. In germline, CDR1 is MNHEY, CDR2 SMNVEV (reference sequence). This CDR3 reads CASSSNGGAETQYF. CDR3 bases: TGTGCCAGCAGTTCAAACGGGGGGGCAGAGACCCAGTACTTC.

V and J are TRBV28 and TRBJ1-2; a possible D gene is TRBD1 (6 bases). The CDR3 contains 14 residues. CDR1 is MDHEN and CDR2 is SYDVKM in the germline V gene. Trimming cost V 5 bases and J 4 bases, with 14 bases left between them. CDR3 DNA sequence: TGTGCCAGCAGTCGCCCGGGACAATCCTATGGCTACACCTTC. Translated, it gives CASSRPGQSYGYTF.

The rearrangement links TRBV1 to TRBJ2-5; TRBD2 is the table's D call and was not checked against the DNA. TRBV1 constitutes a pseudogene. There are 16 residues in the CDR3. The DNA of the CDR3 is TGCACCAGCAGCCTGTCCCTAGCGGGGGGCAAGGAGACCCAGTACTTC. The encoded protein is CTSSLSLAGGKETQYF.

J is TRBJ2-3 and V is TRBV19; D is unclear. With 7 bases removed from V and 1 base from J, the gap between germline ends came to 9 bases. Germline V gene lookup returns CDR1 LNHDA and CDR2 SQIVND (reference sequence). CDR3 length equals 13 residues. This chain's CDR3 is CASTMAGTDTQYF. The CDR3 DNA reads TGTGCCAGTACGATGGCGGGCACAGATACGCAGTATTTT.

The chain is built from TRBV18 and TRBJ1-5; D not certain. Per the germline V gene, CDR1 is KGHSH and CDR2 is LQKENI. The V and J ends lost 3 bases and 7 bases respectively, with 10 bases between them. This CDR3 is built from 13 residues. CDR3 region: CASSPEWGQPQHF. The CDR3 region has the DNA TGTGCCAGCTCACCCGAGTGGGGACAGCCCCAGCATTTT.

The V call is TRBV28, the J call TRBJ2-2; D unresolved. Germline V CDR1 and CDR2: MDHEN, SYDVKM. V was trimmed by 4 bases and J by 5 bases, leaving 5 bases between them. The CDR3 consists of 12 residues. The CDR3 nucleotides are TGTGCCAGCAGTTCCTCGACCGGGGAGCTGTTTTTT. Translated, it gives CASSSSTGELFF.

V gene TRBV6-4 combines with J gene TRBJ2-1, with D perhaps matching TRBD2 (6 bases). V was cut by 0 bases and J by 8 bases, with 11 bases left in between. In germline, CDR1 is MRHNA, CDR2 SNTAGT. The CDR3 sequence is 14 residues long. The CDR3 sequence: CASSDSPGGDEQFF. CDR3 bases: TGTGCCAGCAGTGACTCGCCCGGAGGGGATGAGCAGTTCTTC.

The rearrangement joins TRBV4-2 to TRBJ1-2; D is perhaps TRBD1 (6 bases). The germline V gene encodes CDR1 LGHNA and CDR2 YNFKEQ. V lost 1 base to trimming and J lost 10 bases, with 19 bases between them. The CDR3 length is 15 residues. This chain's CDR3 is CASSQAVRTAILYTF. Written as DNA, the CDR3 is TGTGCCAGCAGCCAAGCCGTAAGGACAGCCATCCTCTACACCTTC.